This entry describes one T cell receptor (beta chain). These data are taken from a study of blood T cell repertoires in COVID-19. Sequencing was performed with immunoSEQ multiplex PCR; in TCRdb, only in-frame clones are kept and a portion is missing. The sample carries over 80,000 clones, 79% recorded once. The germline gives CDR1 MNHNY, CDR2 SVGAGI (reference sequence). The germline V and J ends were trimmed by 6 bases and 0 bases, with 13 bases remaining between them. This CDR3 has 15 amino acids. The rearrangement uses TRBV6-6 and TRBJ2-3; D not resolved. Material for sequencing was peripheral blood. The clonotype was recovered from a woman older than 75 with active or convalescent COVID-19. CDR3 residues: CASRSAATSTDTQYF. The DNA for the CDR3 is TGTGCCAGCAGGTCCGCTGCGACTAGCACAGATACGCAGTATTTT.